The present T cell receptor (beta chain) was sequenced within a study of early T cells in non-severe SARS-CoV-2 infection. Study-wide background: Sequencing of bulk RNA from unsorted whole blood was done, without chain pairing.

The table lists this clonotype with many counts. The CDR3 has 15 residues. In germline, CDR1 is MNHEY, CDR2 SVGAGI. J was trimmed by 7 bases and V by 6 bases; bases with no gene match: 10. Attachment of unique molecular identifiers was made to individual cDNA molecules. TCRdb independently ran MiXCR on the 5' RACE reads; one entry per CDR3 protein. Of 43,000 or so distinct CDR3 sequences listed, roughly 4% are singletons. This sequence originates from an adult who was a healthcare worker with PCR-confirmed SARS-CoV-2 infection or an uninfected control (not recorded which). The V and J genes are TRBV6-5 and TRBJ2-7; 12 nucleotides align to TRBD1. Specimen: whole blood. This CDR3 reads CASSRRDRGLGEQYF. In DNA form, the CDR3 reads TGTGCCAGCAGCCGCCGGGACAGGGGGCTGGGAGAGCAGTACTTC.